This T cell receptor (beta chain) comes out of a study of cytomegalovirus exposure and HLA in healthy donors. About the research overall: The study placed approximately 78% of its approximately 400 genotyped donors in the Caucasian-associated ancestry cluster.

The PCR ran on 60 Vbeta and 13 Jbeta primers. Here immunoSEQ multiplex PCR was the method, and the copy in TCRdb shows in-frame clones only, minus some. The sample records fewer than 200,000 clones, more than 70% being singletons. Remarks on this clone: The antigen is not known.

The germline V gene has CDR1 SGHTS and CDR2 YDEGEE. The CDR3 is 16 residues long. With 4 bases removed from V and 3 bases from J, the gap between germline ends came to 17 bases. Healthy bone marrow donors supplied every sample. General observations from the study: A later analysis, which compared TCR beta chains of equal frequency, found the HLA-associated ones more clonally expanded.

This clonotype originated in a girl aged 5 to 17 in good health and CMV-seronegative. The sample consisted of PBMCs. The chain carries TRBV5-8 and TRBJ2-1; a weak D match, TRBD2 (5 bases). The CDR3 spells CASSPRGSRYYNEQFF. CDR3 bases: TGTGCCAGCAGCCCCCGGGGTAGCCGATACTACAATGAGCAGTTCTTC.